This record concerns one TCR beta chain sequence. Its target is unknown. This record comes from a study of the immune and genomic landscape of osteosarcoma. Study as a whole: The cohort was enriched for poor-risk osteosarcoma. Study-level findings and limits: Clonality was benchmarked against external normal skin and healthy blood data. Average productive clonality was more than 0.08, with a maximum of 0.3. Immune-hot C3 tumors showed higher but still low clonality than cold C1.

Sequencing was performed with immunoSEQ multiplex PCR; in TCRdb, only in-frame clones are kept and a portion is missing. The table has a few thousand clones, about three quarters seen once. Trimming took off 2 bases at V and 1 base at J, with 9 bases between the two ends. Per germline, CDR1 SGHTS and CDR2 YDEGEE. CDR3 length equals 15 residues. The sample taken for sequencing was tumor tissue from a local recurrence in the femur. The source of this sequence is a man between 18 and 29 years old with osteosarcoma. The chain joins TRBV5-8 to TRBJ2-2; no clear D gene. The CDR3 nucleotides read TGTGCCAGCAGCTTATCCCTGATGAACACCGGGGAGCTGTTTTTT. This codes for CASSLSLMNTGELFF.